This T cell receptor (beta chain) comes out of a study of T cells in Graves' hyperthyroidism and ophthalmopathy. The TCR beta CDR3 regions underwent amplification using RNA transcripts as the source. Carried out on the TCR CDR3, a first-round RT-PCR used the HTBI primer set. TCRdb independently ran MiXCR on the multiplex PCR reads; one entry per CDR3 protein. This sample has fewer than 400,000 distinct CDR3 sequences, with 15% to 18% found just once. This clonotype was seen ten or more times. Germline CDR1 reads MNHNS; CDR2 reads SASEGT. The CDR3 loop spans 14 amino acids. With 5 bases removed from V and 0 bases from J, the gap between germline ends came to 5 bases.

The sequenced material came from blood. This sequence joins TRBV6-1 and TRBJ2-6; D not resolved. The TCR sequence derives from a woman between 18 and 29 years old with Graves' hyperthyroidism that later progressed to Graves' ophthalmopathy. The CDR3 DNA is TGTGCCAGCAGTAGTAGCTCTGGGGCCAACGTCCTGACTTTC. This gives the protein CASSSSSGANVLTF.